The 18 T cell receptor beta chains presented below share a single source sample, sequenced in a study of shared clonotypes between healthy human individuals. Sequencing was performed with immunoSEQ multiplex PCR; in TCRdb, only in-frame clones are kept and a portion is missing. The sample holds roughly 2,300,000 clones, 85% to 95% seen once. Source material: naive CD4+ T cells from PBMCs. Subset in this sample: CD45RA+ positively selected. The origin of the receptors is a man between 18 and 29 years old in good health. Some clones in this sample may be carry-over from other donors' samples.

V and J are TRBV19 and TRBJ2-5, with 10 positions matching TRBD1. The CDR3 length is 14 residues. The junction had 6 bases not matched to a gene; V was cut back by 8 bases and J by 3 bases. In germline, CDR1 is LNHDA, CDR2 SQIVND (reference sequence). The CDR3 loop is CASARDRGKETQYF. For the CDR3, the DNA is TGTGCCAGTGCACGGGACAGGGGAAAAGAGACCCAGTACTTC.

The V gene is TRBV11-2, the J gene TRBJ2-7; D is unclear. The CDR3 runs 14 residues. With 5 bases removed from V and 6 bases from J, the gap between germline ends came to 17 bases. Germline CDR1 and CDR2: SGHAT and FQNNGV. The CDR3 protein is CASSLGYLGIEQYF. The CDR3 nucleotides are TGTGCCAGCAGCCTGGGCTACCTGGGGATCGAGCAGTACTTC.

The genes are TRBV30 and TRBJ1-5; D is perhaps TRBD1 (6 bases). V was shortened by 8 bases and J by 0 bases, with 35 bases between the two germline ends. The CDR3 loop spans 21 amino acids. Germline V gene data show CDR1 as GTSNPN and CDR2 as SVGIG (reference sequence). The CDR3 DNA reads as TGTGCCCGGGCATCTAGTGGTGGGCGGGGGCAGGGGTATCGTAGCAATCAGCCCCAGCATTTT. Protein sequence: CARASSGGRGQGYRSNQPQHF.

DNA of the CDR3: TGTGCCAGTAGCCGCCGGGACAGGGAAGAGACCCAGTACTTC. Protein: CASSRRDREETQYF. The J gene is TRBJ2-5, the V gene TRBV19; 9 bases match TRBD1. Germline loops: CDR1 LNHDA, CDR2 SQIVND (reference sequence). The ends lost 6 bases at V and 3 bases at J; junction bases unmatched: 5. This CDR3 has 14 residues. The full variable domain, completed using reference TRBV19 and TRBJ2-5, is DGGITQSPKYLFRKEGQNVTLSCEQNLNHDAMYWYRQDPGQGLRLIYYSQIVNDFQKGDIAEGYSVSREKKESFPLTVTSAQKNPTAFYLCASSRRDREETQYFGPGTRLLVL.

The chain has TRBV9 and TRBJ1-2; D gene unclear. This CDR3 comprises 13 residues. V was clipped by 0 bases and J by 8 bases, with 11 bases between them. Germline values: CDR1 SGDLS, CDR2 YYNGEE. The CDR3, as DNA: TGTGCCAGCAGCGTAGACCTAAGCCGGGGCTACACCTTC. This gives the protein CASSVDLSRGYTF.

The rearrangement links TRBV5-1 to TRBJ1-1; tentative D call: TRBD1 (5 bases). The ends were cut back, 3 bases at V and 4 bases at J, with 16 bases in the middle. From germline, CDR1 is SGHRS and CDR2 YFSETQ. The CDR3 has 15 residues. The CDR3 loop reads CASSSPSGGGTEAFF. The CDR3 nucleotides are TGCGCCAGCAGCTCACCATCCGGGGGAGGCACTGAAGCTTTCTTT.

This chain uses TRBV25-1 with TRBJ2-1; 14 bases map to TRBD2. Germline CDR1 reads MGHDK; CDR2 reads SYGVNS. V lost 6 bases, J lost 9 bases, and 13 bases stayed unmatched. The CDR3 length is 17 residues. Here the CDR3 reads CASSGTSGSHSRLEQFF. The CDR3 DNA is TGTGCCAGCAGCGGGACTAGCGGGAGTCATTCCAGGCTTGAGCAGTTCTTC.

The chain carries TRBV20-1 and TRBJ2-1; weak D call: TRBD1 (6 bases). CDR1 is DFQATT, CDR2 SNEGSKA, per germline (reference sequence). Trimming pared 4 bases from V and 10 bases from J, leaving 11 bases between. CDR3 length equals 11 residues. The CDR3 DNA reads TGCAGTGCTAATGAGAGGGGGGAGCAGTTCTTC. This gives the protein CSANERGEQFF.

V gene TRBV19 combines with J gene TRBJ2-1; D perhaps matches TRBD2 (5 bases). The CDR3 runs to 15 residues. Germline CDR1 LNHDA, CDR2 SQIVND (reference sequence). Deletions cut 5 bases from V and 0 bases from J, with 11 bases between. CDR3 amino acids: CASSPGLSSYNEQFF. CDR3 DNA: TGTGCCAGTAGTCCTGGACTGAGCTCCTACAATGAGCAGTTCTTC.

The rearrangement uses TRBV19 and TRBJ2-7; possibly TRBD1 for D (6 bases). CDR1 and CDR2 (germline): LNHDA, SQIVND (reference sequence). This CDR3 comprises 16 residues. Trimming removed 5 bases at V and 3 bases at J, with 20 bases between. The CDR3 DNA is TGTGCCAGTAGTTTAATACACCGGGACACTAACTACGAGCAGTACTTC. As protein: CASSLIHRDTNYEQYF.

The gene calls are TRBV30 and TRBJ2-5, with D tentatively TRBD1 (6 bases). V was trimmed by 1 base and J by 5 bases, leaving 17 bases between them. Germline loops: CDR1 GTSNPN, CDR2 SVGIG (reference sequence). This CDR3 is 15 amino acids long. The CDR3, as DNA: TGTGCCTGGAGTGGAAGGACAGACCTTTATGAGACCCAGTACTTC. This codes for CAWSGRTDLYETQYF.

V and J are TRBV5-6 and TRBJ2-7; 9 nucleotides match TRBD1. In germline, CDR1 is SGHDT, CDR2 YYEEEE. The ends lost 4 bases at V and 3 bases at J; junction bases unmatched: 8. This CDR3 has 15 residues. The CDR3 DNA is TGTGCCAGCAGCCCTCGGGACAGGGTCTTCTACGAGCAGTACTTC. Protein product: CASSPRDRVFYEQYF.

As concerns this clone: Other DNA sequences in the sample encode the same CDR3. The rearrangement links TRBV28 to TRBJ2-7, with D uncertain. The CDR3 loop spans 11 amino acids. The V gene's germline CDR1 is MDHEN and CDR2 SYDVKM. V shed 2 bases and J shed 3 bases, with 2 bases lying between them. CDR3 sequence: CASSLVYEQYF. The CDR3 bases are TGTGCCAGCAGTTTAGTCTACGAGCAGTACTTC.

The gene calls are TRBV5-1 and TRBJ1-1; D is ambiguous. There are 14 residues in the CDR3. V lost 2 bases and J 0 bases, leaving 8 bases between the germline ends. From germline, CDR1 is SGHRS and CDR2 YFSETQ. CDR3 protein: CASSFSDMNTEAFF. CDR3 nucleotides: TGCGCCAGCAGCTTTTCAGATATGAACACTGAAGCTTTCTTT.

The CDR3 loop is CASSKDSLSYEQYF. For the CDR3, the DNA is TGTGCCAGCAGCAAGGACAGTCTAAGCTACGAGCAGTACTTC. This chain joins TRBV11-3 and TRBJ2-7; the D gene is possibly TRBD1 (6 bases). V lost 5 bases, J lost 3 bases, and 14 bases lay in between. The CDR3 runs 14 residues. Germline V gene data show CDR1 as SGHNT and CDR2 as YENEEA. The full variable domain, its missing parts supplied by reference TRBV11-3 and TRBJ2-7, is EAGVVQSPRYKIIEKKQPVAFWCNPISGHNTLYWYLQNLGQGPELLIRYENEEAVDDSQLPKDRFSAERLKGVDSTLKIQPAELGDSAVYLCASSKDSLSYEQYFGPGTRLTVT.

The CDR3 DNA reads as TGTGCCAGCAGCCCGGACAGCGCCAAAAACATTCAGTACTTC. Its protein is CASSPDSAKNIQYF. J is TRBJ2-4 and V is TRBV7-3; tentative D call: TRBD1 (6 bases). V dropped 5 bases and J dropped 1 base, with 9 bases sitting between them. The CDR3 loop spans 14 amino acids. From germline, CDR1 is SGHTA and CDR2 FQGTGA.

This clone appeared a single time. The genes are TRBV19 and TRBJ1-5; D remains unclear. V gave up 1 base and J gave up 1 base, with 11 bases separating them. The CDR3 covers 16 residues. The germline gives CDR1 LNHDA, CDR2 SQIVND (reference sequence). CDR3 sequence reads: CASSIGPGYSNQPQHF. The CDR3 DNA sequence: TGTGCCAGTAGTATAGGGCCGGGATACAGCAATCAGCCCCAGCATTTT.

V usage is TRBV7-2 and J usage is TRBJ1-1; no definite D call. Germline CDR1 reads SGHTA; CDR2 reads FQGNSA. CDR3 size: 14 residues. The V end was cut by 5 bases, the J end by 8 bases, with 18 bases between. Written as DNA, the CDR3 is TGTGCCAGCAGCCCCGTTCTGGCCACCATCGAAGCTTTCTTT. Residues: CASSPVLATIEAFF.